The subject of this entry is one T cell receptor beta chain. A few counts support this clone. The specificity of this receptor is unknown. Base qualities are not provided; no much larger clone lies one nucleotide away. Other DNA sequences in the same sample also yield this CDR3. The entire amount of isolated RNA was reverse transcribed using the High Capacity cDNA Reverse Transcription Kit, so the sequenced TCRB transcripts were expressed ones. Deep immunoSEQ sequencing was applied to naive, central memory and regulatory T cell samples, giving an average of roughly 3.5 million total reads per sample. Sorted cells were lysed in RLT buffer, and RNA was extracted using DNase-treated RNeasy Micro or Mini kits according to cell number. Each cell subset was processed on its own to prevent cross-contamination, while patient and healthy donor samples were processed together. The immunoSEQ multiplex PCR was used to amplify TCRB sequences from cDNA, yielding 87-bp fragments that span the CDR3 region. Amplicons were sequenced on the Illumina HiSeq platform. Concerning the study's data processing: Synthetic template baselines were used to correct PCR bias computationally, reads within Hamming distance 2 were collapsed together, and singletons that could not be merged were discarded. Reads were aligned to IMGT to assign V, D and J genes, CDR3 length, and insertions or deletions at six rearrangement sites. Within each subset, clonotype counts were normalized to sorted cell number, after which true diversity and Gini coefficients were computed with the tcR R package. Repertoire sharing was quantified using the overlap coefficient calculated on TCRB nucleotide sequences. As a proxy for the pre-selection repertoire, out-of-frame TCRB sequences from naive cells were analyzed. What TCRdb holds here is the immuneACCESS table cut down to in-frame rearrangements. Part of the clones is not present; checked against another copy, under half of the missing clones reflect an unresolved V gene, and the others are unexplained. Clone size and V and J calls were adopted from that table, with D and trimming inferred from the DNA. This sample is represented by 310,000 or so clones; over 14% of them were singletons. Roughly 0.015% of the sample is in the top ten clones.

The CDR3 goes from the cysteine to the phenylalanine over 12 residues. The retained sequence is limited to the CDR3, 36 bases, with the frame set at the first base. Here V drops 7 bases and J drops 4 bases, and the junction holds 3 bases not matched to any gene. Reading the germline V gene gives CDR1 SQVTM and CDR2 ANQGSEA. A single peripheral blood draw of approximately 120 mL on average was collected from each donor into heparinised tubes. A BD FACSAria II was used to sort naive, central memory, regulatory and stem cell-like memory CD4+ T cells with a panel that included CD45RO, CCR7, CD25, CD127, CD95 and CD27. Every sorted population had a purity above 98%. PBMCs were isolated right away by Lymphoprep density gradient centrifugation and were stained directly, without culture. To minimize batch effects, samples were stained and sorted in pairs, one healthy donor with one patient per experiment.

This sample was taken from a study of beta chain features in type 1 diabetes listed by TCRdb under 2018. Turning to the overall study: Mean age, gender distribution, total cell number and subset yield did not differ between patients and healthy donors. Naive and central memory subsets were obtained from all 30 or so donors, but regulatory and stem cell-like memory subsets were isolated from only 8 patients and 8 healthy donors. A total of over 95,000,000 sorted cells were examined across all samples, and RNA yield correlated strongly with the number of cells per subset. The study compared the TCRB repertoires of sorted circulating CD4+ T cell subsets in recently diagnosed type 1 diabetes patients with those in matched healthy donors. What the study reported, not specific to this receptor: Shorter templates might be favored by PCR, yet because patient and control samples were amplified and corrected together, any such skew would affect both groups equally. The naive, central memory and regulatory TCRB repertoires appeared to resemble one another more closely among patients than among healthy donors. Type 1 diabetes patients showed a moderate but significant shortening of TCRB CDR3 length in all four CD4+ subsets. Because the HLA sub-analyses included only small numbers of individuals, any influence of HLA type on TCRB rearrangement was left unresolved. At VDJ recombination sites, patients with type 1 diabetes made fewer insertions and deleted more nucleotides, a pattern implying thymic rearrangement abnormalities. Sequencing cDNA rather than genomic DNA could over-represent highly expressing activated cells, although activation and CD3 levels did not differ between groups.

The sequence was collected from a man aged 18 to 29 with type 1 diabetes. Recombination joined TRBV29-1 with TRBJ2-7; TRBD1 lines up with 11 middle nucleotides. Sequenced material: naive CD4+ T cells from blood. The cell subset or site label for this specimen denotes: true naive CD4+ T cells. The sequenced DNA is TGCAGCGGCTGGGACAGGGGGTACGAGCAGTACTTC. It codes for CSGWDRGYEQYF.